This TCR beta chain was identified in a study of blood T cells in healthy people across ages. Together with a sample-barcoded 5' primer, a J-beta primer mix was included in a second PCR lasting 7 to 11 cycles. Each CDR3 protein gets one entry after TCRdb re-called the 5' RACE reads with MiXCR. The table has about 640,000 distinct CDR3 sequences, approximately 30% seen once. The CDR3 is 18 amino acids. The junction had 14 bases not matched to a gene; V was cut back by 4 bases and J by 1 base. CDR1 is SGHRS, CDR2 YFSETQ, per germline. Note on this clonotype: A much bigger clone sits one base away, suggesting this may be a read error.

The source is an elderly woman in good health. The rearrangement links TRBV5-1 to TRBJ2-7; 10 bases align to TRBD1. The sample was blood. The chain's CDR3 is CASSLWALSDRGSYEQYF. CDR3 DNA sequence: TGCGCCAGCAGCCTGTGGGCGTTATCGGACAGGGGGTCCTACGAGCAGTACTTC.